In this sample, the clone carrying this TCR beta chain turned up many times. This sample stems from a study of Graves' ophthalmopathy and Graves' hyperthyroidism. Amplified TCR beta CDR3 regions were obtained using RNA transcripts as template. Second-round multiplex PCR came after first-round RT-PCR with HTBI primers. TCRdb reprocessed the multiplex PCR reads with MiXCR, giving one entry per CDR3 protein. The table lists about 550,000 distinct CDR3 sequences, about 40% of them singletons. Sequenced: peripheral blood or thyroid tissue (not recorded which). The receptor was derived from an adult man with Graves' hyperthyroidism.

CDR3 DNA sequence: TGTGCCAGCATCGGCTCGAGGGATTCACCCCTCCACTTT. Its translation: CASIGSRDSPLHF. V gene TRBV6-5 combines with J gene TRBJ1-6; D is uncertain. The CDR3 runs 13 residues. Looked up from germline, CDR1 is MNHEY and CDR2 is SVGAGI. The V end was cut by 7 bases, the J end by 8 bases, with 12 bases between.